One sample yielded the 13 T cell receptor beta chains listed below, sequenced in a study of Ad26.COV2.S vaccination and SARS-CoV-2 variants. The table came from immunoSEQ multiplex PCR; TCRdb's copy has only in-frame clones and leaves some out. The sample has around 500,000 clones; 89% are singletons. Specified treatment: around 19 received Ad26.COV2.S at low or high dose, single or two shots; about 5 received placebo; per-sample allocation not given. Samples analyzed were those drawn on day 63 after the first vaccine or placebo injection. The sample consisted of peripheral blood, taken in a trial of Ad26.COV2.S vaccine versus placebo. All receptors come from a person aged 18 to 65 who received the Ad26.COV2.S COVID-19 vaccine or a placebo.

This sequence joins TRBV2 and TRBJ2-7; D unclear. The V gene's germline CDR1 is SNHLY and CDR2 FYNNEI. The CDR3 is made up of 11 amino acids. The V and J ends lost 6 bases and 4 bases respectively, with 7 bases between them. The CDR3 DNA reads TGTGCCAGCAGATTTAGTTACGAGCAGTACTTC. This encodes CASRFSYEQYF.

The chain recombines TRBV7-9 with TRBJ2-7, with unresolved D. Looked up from germline, CDR1 is SEHNR and CDR2 is FQNEAQ (reference sequence). V lost 1 base, J lost 12 bases, and 16 bases lay in between. The CDR3 spans 13 residues. Here the CDR3 reads CASSLEHVLAMYF. Written as DNA, the CDR3 is TGTGCCAGCAGCTTAGAACACGTCCTGGCTATGTACTTC.

The CDR3 coding sequence is TGTGCCAGCAGTCTGGACGGGAACTATGGCTACACCTTC. Amino acid sequence: CASSLDGNYGYTF. The rearrangement uses TRBV2 and TRBJ1-2; D remains unclear. This CDR3 is built from 13 residues. Germline V gene sequence: CDR1 SNHLY, CDR2 FYNNEI. Trimming stripped 5 bases from V and 2 bases from J, with 9 bases between.

This clone was observed a few times. V gene TRBV11-2 combines with J gene TRBJ1-2, with no clear D. The germline V gene has CDR1 SGHAT and CDR2 FQNNGV. V dropped 5 bases and J dropped 2 bases, with 15 bases sitting between them. The CDR3 has 15 residues. CDR3 nucleotide sequence: TGTGCCAGCAGCCCGAGACAAGGGAGGAACTATGGCTACACCTTC. The encoded protein is CASSPRQGRNYGYTF.

The chain uses TRBV28 and TRBJ1-2; D gene uncertain. V gave up 6 bases and J gave up 5 bases, with 13 bases separating them. Germline V gene sequence: CDR1 MDHEN, CDR2 SYDVKM. CDR3 length equals 13 residues. CDR3 nucleotide sequence: TGTGCCAGCAGACCCGGCCAGAATTATGGCTACACCTTC. This sequence encodes CASRPGQNYGYTF.

This chain uses TRBV3-1 (or the pseudogene TRBV3-2) with TRBJ2-5; 8 bases agree with TRBD2. CDR1 is LGHDT and CDR2 is YNNKEL in the germline V gene (reference sequence). This CDR3 has 16 amino acids. V gave up 1 base and J gave up 2 bases; unmatched junction bases: 6. CDR3 region: CASSQGVSGVQETQYF. CDR3 DNA sequence: TGTGCCAGCAGCCAAGGTGTTAGCGGGGTGCAAGAGACCCAGTACTTC.

Here the CDR3 reads CASPIPGQGYAEAFF. CDR3 nucleotide sequence: TGTGCCAGCCCTATCCCGGGACAGGGTTATGCTGAAGCTTTCTTT. This chain uses TRBV6-5 with TRBJ1-1; 9 bases agree with TRBD1. The germline V gene encodes CDR1 MNHEY and CDR2 SVGAGI. V lost 8 bases to trimming and J lost 6 bases; unmatched junction nucleotides: 13. The CDR3 spans 15 residues.

The rearrangement links TRBV7-9 to TRBJ2-7, with no clear D. Trimming left V 8 bases short and J 2 bases short, with 4 bases between. The CDR3 extends over 10 amino acids. Germline V gives CDR1 SEHNR, CDR2 FQNEAQ (reference sequence). CDR3 region: CASGPYEQYF. CDR3 DNA sequence: TGTGCCAGCGGACCCTACGAGCAGTACTTC. The full variable domain, with the rest looked up from reference TRBV7-9 and TRBJ2-7, is DTGVSQNPRHKITKRGQNVTFRCDPISEHNRLYWYRQTLGQGPEFLTYFQNEAQLEKSRLLSDRFSAERPKGSFSTLEIQRTEQGDSAMYLCASGPYEQYFGPGTRLTVT.

The chain recombines TRBV27 with TRBJ1-1, with 9 bases identical to TRBD1. Germline V gene lookup returns CDR1 MNHEY and CDR2 SMNVEV (reference sequence). Trimming cost V 2 bases and J 5 bases; bases outside gene matches: 6. This CDR3 has 15 residues. This chain's CDR3 is CASSLTGGAGTEAFF. CDR3 coding DNA: TGTGCCAGCAGTTTAACAGGGGGCGCGGGGACTGAAGCTTTCTTT.

The chain combines TRBV27 with TRBJ1-2; 8 bases match TRBD1. Germline-derived CDR1 and CDR2 are MNHEY and SMNVEV (reference sequence). The CDR3 runs 12 residues. Trimming cost V 5 bases and J 6 bases; bases outside gene matches: 2. CDR3 in DNA: TGTGCCAGCAGTCGACAGGGGAATGGCTACACCTTC. Translation: CASSRQGNGYTF.

The chain carries TRBV4-3 and TRBJ2-7; D is uncertain. Germline V lookup: CDR1 LGHNA, CDR2 YSLEER. The germline V and J ends were trimmed by 2 bases and 3 bases, with 14 bases remaining between them. The CDR3 loop spans 15 amino acids. Written as DNA, the CDR3 is TGCGCCAGCAGCCAAATGCAGTCCCCCAACTACGAGCAGTACTTC. Its translation: CASSQMQSPNYEQYF.

The genes are TRBV5-6 and TRBJ1-3, with TRBD1 matching 9 bases. The CDR3 totals 15 residues. In germline, CDR1 is SGHDT, CDR2 YYEEEE. Losses at the gene ends were 1 base for V and 3 bases for J; bases not matched to a gene: 2. The CDR3 protein is CASSLPGQGGNTIYF. The CDR3 coding sequence is TGTGCCAGCAGCTTGCCGGGACAGGGTGGAAACACCATATATTTT.

V and J are TRBV5-1 and TRBJ2-7; no definite D call. Germline CDR1 and CDR2: SGHRS and YFSETQ. The CDR3 sequence is 13 residues long. V dropped 4 bases and J dropped 2 bases, with 10 bases sitting between them. The CDR3 protein is CASSPETAYEQYF. DNA for the CDR3: TGCGCCAGCAGCCCGGAAACGGCCTACGAGCAGTACTTC.